These 15 T cell receptor beta chains were all obtained from the same sample, sequenced in a study of T-cell memory formation after mild COVID-19. A single record per CDR3 protein comes from TCRdb applying MiXCR to the 5' RACE reads. The top ten clones hold around half of a sample with roughly 14,000 distinct CDR3 sequences, about 21% of them seen once. The sample taken for sequencing was PBMCs or a T cell subset sorted from them (not recorded which). Every receptor here comes from an adult woman who had mild COVID-19 (a few samples of this study predate the infection). Cell type and time point are not known.

Many counts were recorded for this clonotype. The chain couples TRBV12-3 or TRBV12-4 to TRBJ2-1; 7 positions agree with TRBD2. This CDR3 is built from 14 residues. J was trimmed by 3 bases and V by 6 bases; bases with no gene match: 5. Here the CDR3 reads CASSHGDYYNEQFF. As DNA, the CDR3 is TGTGCCAGCAGCCACGGGGACTACTACAATGAGCAGTTCTTC.

This clonotype was recorded at least ten times. The V gene is TRBV4-1, the J gene TRBJ2-7; TRBD1 aligns across 9 bases. This CDR3 has 15 amino acids. V shed 3 bases and J 3 bases; nucleotides not matched to a gene: 6. CDR1 and CDR2 (germline): MGHRA, YSYEKL. CDR3 residues: CASSQVQGADYEQYF. In DNA form, the CDR3 reads TGCGCCAGCAGCCAGGTACAGGGGGCGGACTACGAGCAGTACTTC.

Ten or more counts support this clonotype. This chain connects TRBV5-1 to TRBJ2-1; TRBD1 matches at 7 bases. The V and J ends lost 1 base and 8 bases, in that order; junction bases with no gene match: 6. This CDR3 comprises 14 residues. CDR1 is SGHRS, CDR2 YFSETQ, per germline. CDR3 nucleotide sequence: TGCGCCAGCAGCTTGTTACAGGGGCGGTATGAGCAGTTCTTC. Its translation is CASSLLQGRYEQFF.

In its sample, this clonotype was seen many times. The CDR3 DNA is TGCGCCAGCAGCCAAGATTGGAGCGGGGGGGCCTTCATTTCCTTCCGCGAGCAGTACTTC. Residues: CASSQDWSGGAFISFREQYF. The V call is TRBV4-1, the J call TRBJ2-7, with 10 bases lining up with TRBD2. Trimming at V came to 0 bases and at J to 6 bases, leaving 20 bases not matched to a gene. This CDR3 has 20 residues. The germline V gene has CDR1 MGHRA and CDR2 YSYEKL.

In its sample, this clonotype was seen many times. Its ends do not fully match the called genes, so a read error is possible. The rearrangement joins TRBV12-3 or TRBV12-4 to TRBJ2-5; D is perhaps TRBD1 (6 bases). The CDR3 runs to 13 residues. The CDR3 region is CASSLYSEGGRHF. CDR3 bases: TGTGCCAGCAGTCTTTACTCAGAAGGGGGTCGGCACTTC.

This clonotype was detected ten times or more. CDR3: CASSQDSEPDEQFF. The DNA for the CDR3 is TGCGCCAGCAGCCAAGATTCGGAACCAGATGAGCAGTTCTTC. The chain combines TRBV4-3 with TRBJ2-1, with no clear D. There are 14 residues in the CDR3. Germline values: CDR1 LGHNA, CDR2 YSLEER. Between the trimmed V and J ends, which lost 0 bases and 8 bases, there was a span of 11 bases.

In this sample, this clonotype turned up many times. This chain joins TRBV4-2 and TRBJ1-2, with D unclear. The CDR3 sequence is 14 residues long. Germline V lookup: CDR1 LGHNA, CDR2 YNFKEQ. Trimming removed 4 bases from V and 7 bases from J, with 16 bases in between. The chain's CDR3 is CASSLLTEPVGYTF. In nucleotides, the CDR3 is TGTGCCAGCAGCCTACTTACCGAACCGGTTGGCTACACCTTC.

This clonotype was seen many times. This chain joins TRBV29-1 and TRBJ2-3; maybe TRBD2 (5 bases). Germline V lookup: CDR1 SQVTM, CDR2 ANQGSEA. CDR3 length equals 10 residues. V dropped 6 bases and J dropped 6 bases, with 7 bases sitting between them. The CDR3 here is CSVGLDTQYF. CDR3 nucleotide sequence: TGCAGCGTCGGACTGGATACGCAGTATTTT.

This clonotype was picked up many times. The chain uses TRBV24-1 and TRBJ1-5; D possibly corresponds to TRBD1 (5 bases). The CDR3 is made up of 17 amino acids. The V end lost 2 bases, the J end lost 2 bases, and 15 bases lay between the germline ends. Looked up from germline, CDR1 is KGHDR and CDR2 is SFDVKD. The CDR3 protein is CATSDSRRGTRNQPQHF. DNA for the CDR3: TGTGCCACCAGTGATTCTCGGCGGGGGACGCGCAATCAGCCCCAGCATTTT.

This clonotype is medium-sized (0.01 to 0.1%) in the sample. The chain carries TRBV19 and TRBJ1-2; 8 positions match TRBD1. Germline V gene sequence: CDR1 LNHDA, CDR2 SQIVND (reference sequence). The length of the CDR3 is 13 residues. The J segment lost 5 bases and the V segment lost 6 bases, leaving 5 bases of the junction unmatched. The CDR3 spells CASRPGGSYGYTF. Written as DNA, the CDR3 is TGTGCCAGTAGACCAGGGGGCTCATATGGCTACACCTTC.

V usage is TRBV7-2 and J usage is TRBJ2-7, with D perhaps TRBD2 (5 bases). Between the trimmed V and J ends, which lost 5 bases and 2 bases, there was a span of 13 bases. Per germline, CDR1 SGHTA and CDR2 FQGNSA. This CDR3 has 14 residues. This chain's CDR3 is CASSPLAGTYEQYF. CDR3 coding DNA: TGTGCCAGCAGCCCTCTAGCCGGGACCTACGAGCAGTACTTC.

There are many counts of this clonotype. CDR3 coding DNA: TGTGCCAGCAGTTGGGGAAGGGGAAACACCATATATTTT. Translating it yields CASSWGRGNTIYF. The rearrangement links TRBV25-1 to TRBJ1-3; no reliable D call. V was cut by 5 bases and J by 4 bases, with 9 bases left in between. Germline CDR1 reads MGHDK; CDR2 reads SYGVNS. This CDR3 has 13 residues.

This clonotype appeared once. The chain is built from TRBV7-2 and TRBJ1-6; maybe TRBD1 (5 bases). Trimming pared 4 bases from V and 11 bases from J, leaving 9 bases between. In germline, CDR1 is SGHTA, CDR2 FQGNSA. This CDR3 is 12 amino acids long. Written as DNA, the CDR3 is TGTGCCAGCAGCTCCCCGGGGGCACCCCTCCACTTT. It is translated as CASSSPGAPLHF. Variable domain in full (rest from reference TRBV7-2 and TRBJ1-6): GAGVSQSPSNKVTEKGKDVELRCDPISGHTALYWYRQSLGQGLEFLIYFQGNSAPDKSGLPSDRFSAERTGGSVSTLTIQRTQQEDSAVYLCASSSPGAPLHFGNGTRLTVT.

This clonotype was detected ten times or more. V usage is TRBV11-1 and J usage is TRBJ2-3, with 7 bases that match TRBD1. CDR1 is SGHAT and CDR2 is FQDESV in the germline V gene (reference sequence). The CDR3 contains 17 residues. The ends lost 4 bases at V and 1 base at J; junction bases unmatched: 11. In nucleotides, the CDR3 is TGTGCCAGCAGCTCCGGGACAGCCTCAAAACGCACAGATACGCAGTATTTT. Its translation is CASSSGTASKRTDTQYF.

This clonotype occurred a few times. The chain combines TRBV20-1 with TRBJ2-1, with TRBD2 matching 9 bases. Germline loops: CDR1 DFQATT, CDR2 SNEGSKA (reference sequence). CDR3 length: 15 amino acids. The CDR3 loop reads CRAPSPAGGGTEQFF. The CDR3 DNA is TGCAGGGCCCCCAGCCCAGCGGGAGGCGGGACTGAGCAGTTCTTC.